This TCR beta chain was identified in a study of post-analysis software for immune sequencing data. On the study more broadly: The study covered relapsing-remitting, secondary progressive and progressive-relapsing courses of multiple sclerosis. Study observations and caveats: TRBV segments more frequent in patients than in controls numbered roughly 5 and included TRBV5-6, TRBV5-1 and TRBV20-1. Patients with multiple sclerosis recorded significantly lower normalized Chao1 diversity than controls, the study found.

The CDR3 is 17 residues long. The germline V gene has CDR1 SQVTM and CDR2 ANQGSEA. Deletions cut 0 bases from V and 4 bases from J, with 16 bases between. Presence of unique molecular identifiers characterized the TCR beta cDNA libraries. MiXCR, run by TCRdb on the PCR reads, gives a single entry per CDR3 protein. This table has about 820,000 distinct CDR3 sequences, roughly 50% appearing once. This clonotype occurred a few times. Its antigen is not identified. The source is a girl aged 10 to 17 with multiple sclerosis. V and J are TRBV29-1 and TRBJ2-6; the D gene is possibly TRBD1 (6 bases). Sequencing was carried out using blood. CDR3 sequence (DNA): TGCAGCGTTGAAGACGAGGCCGAGGGGGACGGGGCCAACGTCCTGACTTTC. It yields the protein CSVEDEAEGDGANVLTF. The whole variable domain, remainder taken from reference TRBV29-1 and TRBJ2-6, is SAVISQKPSRDICQRGTSLTIQCQVDSQVTMMFWYRQQPGQSLTLIATANQGSEATYESGFVIDKFPISRPNLTFSTLTVSNMSPEDSSIYLCSVEDEAEGDGANVLTFGAGSRLTVL.